This T cell receptor (beta chain) was captured by sequencing in a study of blood T cell repertoires in COVID-19. Assay used: immunoSEQ multiplex PCR; TCRdb lists only in-frame clones, some missing. Of just over 300,000 clones detected, around 85% appear once; the ten largest clones hold less than 2.5%. V dropped 3 bases and J dropped 6; count of bases not matched to a gene: 4. There are 13 residues in the CDR3. CDR1 and CDR2 from the germline V gene are SGHVS and FQNEAQ. The chain combines TRBV7-8 with TRBJ1-1; 7 bases agree with TRBD1. Sequenced sample: PBMCs or T cells enriched from blood (not recorded which). The clonotype originates from a man aged 25 to 40 who had recovered from COVID-19. The CDR3 is CASSFDRVSEAFF. The CDR3 DNA sequence: TGTGCCAGCAGCTTCGACAGGGTCTCTGAAGCTTTCTTT.